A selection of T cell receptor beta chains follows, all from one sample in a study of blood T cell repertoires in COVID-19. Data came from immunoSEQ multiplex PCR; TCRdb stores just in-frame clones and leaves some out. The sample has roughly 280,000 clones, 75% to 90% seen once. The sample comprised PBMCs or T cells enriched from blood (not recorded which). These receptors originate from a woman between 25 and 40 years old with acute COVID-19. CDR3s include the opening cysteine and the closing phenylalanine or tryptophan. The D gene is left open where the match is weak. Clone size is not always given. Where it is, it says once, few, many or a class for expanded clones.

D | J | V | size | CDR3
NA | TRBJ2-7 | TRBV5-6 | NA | CASSVISSGGIPYEQYF
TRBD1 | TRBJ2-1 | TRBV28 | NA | CASSLTGQSSYNEQFF
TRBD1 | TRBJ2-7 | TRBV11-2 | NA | CASSTPRGQRAYEQYF
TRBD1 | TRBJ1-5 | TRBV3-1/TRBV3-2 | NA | CASSPTGFNQPQHF
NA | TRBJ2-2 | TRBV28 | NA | CASSHRSVAGELFF
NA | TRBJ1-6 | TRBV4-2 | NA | CASSQAQGDSPLHF
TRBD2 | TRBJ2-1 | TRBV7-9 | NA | CASSQPPPGGREDYNEQFF
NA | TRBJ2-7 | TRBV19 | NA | CASSAIPGTSSYEQYF
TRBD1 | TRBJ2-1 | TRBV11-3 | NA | CASSPPGRGQGFNEQFF
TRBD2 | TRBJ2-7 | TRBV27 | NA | CASSPRLASSYEQYF
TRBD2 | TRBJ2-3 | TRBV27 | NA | CASSSRTSRSTDTQYF
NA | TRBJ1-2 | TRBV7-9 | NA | CASSLDRNNYGYTF
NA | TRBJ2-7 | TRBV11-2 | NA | CASSLRDSYEQYF
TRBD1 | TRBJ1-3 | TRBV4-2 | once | CASSQRGNRDRGGNTIYF
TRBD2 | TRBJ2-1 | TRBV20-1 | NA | CSASSGLAYNEQFF
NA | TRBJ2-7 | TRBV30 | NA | CAWRDGQLQQYF
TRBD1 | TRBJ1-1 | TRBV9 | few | CASSVGQGHMNTEAFF
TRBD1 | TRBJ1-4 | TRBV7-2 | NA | CASSLVGTGNNEKLFF
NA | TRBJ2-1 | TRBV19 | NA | CASKLASYNEQFF
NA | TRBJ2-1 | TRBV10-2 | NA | CATKSHYEPSYNEQFF
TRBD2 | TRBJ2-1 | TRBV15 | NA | CATTDSREYSEQFF
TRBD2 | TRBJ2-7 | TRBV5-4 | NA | CASSLDSGSYEQYF
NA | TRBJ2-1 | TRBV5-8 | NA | CASSLQGTYNEQFF
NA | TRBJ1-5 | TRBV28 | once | CASSIKGGDEHF
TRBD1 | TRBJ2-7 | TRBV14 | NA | CASSPPRATGLSYEQYF
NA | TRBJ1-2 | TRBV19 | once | CASSLNYGYTF
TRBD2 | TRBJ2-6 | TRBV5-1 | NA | CASSLEGLAGGGANVLTF
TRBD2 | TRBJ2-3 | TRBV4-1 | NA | CASSHLAGTTDTQYF
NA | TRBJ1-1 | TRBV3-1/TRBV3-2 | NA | CASSQLNSNTEAFF
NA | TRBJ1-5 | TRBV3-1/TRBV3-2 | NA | CASSQDGRPGPQHF
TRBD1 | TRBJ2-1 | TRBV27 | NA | CASSSGQGLYNEQFF
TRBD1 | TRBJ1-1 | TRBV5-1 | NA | CASSLPRDSESTEAFF
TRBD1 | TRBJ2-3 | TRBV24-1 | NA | CATGAAGQGADTQYF
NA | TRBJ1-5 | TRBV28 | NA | CASSLQGSDQPQHF
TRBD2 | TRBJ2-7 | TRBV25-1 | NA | CASSGDSGDYEQYF